Each of the 19 T cell receptor beta chains below was sequenced from the same sample in a study of blood T cell repertoires in COVID-19. Assay: immunoSEQ multiplex PCR; the TCRdb copy retains only in-frame clones and omits some. Seen here are about 340,000 clones, about 86% observed once, and the top ten hold about 7.6%. What was sequenced was peripheral blood. The receptor source for this set is a woman aged 55-69 years with COVID-19, enrolled during active disease.

The V call is TRBV7-6, the J call TRBJ1-1; no clear D. V was shortened by 2 bases and J by 1 base, with 11 bases between the two germline ends. This CDR3 has 15 residues. CDR1 and CDR2 (germline): SGHVS, FNYEAQ. The CDR3 reads CASSLQASRNTEAFF. CDR3 sequence (DNA): TGTGCCAGCAGCTTACAGGCATCCCGGAACACTGAAGCTTTCTTT.

This chain uses TRBV6-5 with TRBJ2-7; maybe TRBD2 (6 bases). The CDR3 is 16 amino acids. With 2 bases removed from V and 1 base from J, the gap between germline ends came to 15 bases. Looked up from germline, CDR1 is MNHEY and CDR2 is SVGAGI. Here the CDR3 reads CASSYRGGKGSYEQYF. CDR3 DNA sequence: TGTGCCAGCAGTTACCGGGGCGGGAAAGGGTCCTACGAGCAGTACTTC.

The V call is TRBV5-6, the J call TRBJ1-1, with TRBD1 identical over 9 bases. This CDR3 has 17 residues. Germline V gene sequence: CDR1 SGHDT, CDR2 YYEEEE. Trimming at V came to 0 bases and at J to 4 bases, leaving 10 bases not matched to a gene. CDR3 nucleotides: TGTGCCAGCAGCTTGGGGATTACGGGACAGGGTGGCACTGAAGCTTTCTTT. Its translation is CASSLGITGQGGTEAFF.

The rearrangement joins TRBV19 to TRBJ1-2, with 7 bases identical to TRBD1. The V segment lost 6 bases and the J segment 6 bases; nucleotides outside the gene matches: 7. CDR3 length: 13 amino acids. The germline CDR1 and CDR2 sequences are LNHDA and SQIVND (reference sequence). The CDR3 protein is CASRETGLHGYTF. The CDR3 region has the DNA TGTGCCAGTAGGGAGACAGGGCTTCATGGCTACACCTTC. The full variable domain, rest sourced from reference TRBV19 and TRBJ1-2, is DGGITQSPKYLFRKEGQNVTLSCEQNLNHDAMYWYRQDPGQGLRLIYYSQIVNDFQKGDIAEGYSVSREKKESFPLTVTSAQKNPTAFYLCASRETGLHGYTFGSGTRLTVV.

This sequence joins TRBV30 and TRBJ2-1; perhaps TRBD2 as D (6 bases). Trimming pared 4 bases from V and 5 bases from J, leaving 18 bases between. Germline CDR1 is GTSNPN and CDR2 is SVGIG (reference sequence). The CDR3 covers 15 residues. CDR3 nucleotides: TGTGCCTGGAACCCCGGGTATAGCGGACACAATGAGCAGTTCTTC. This codes for CAWNPGYSGHNEQFF.

This clone showed up just once. The chain combines TRBV5-6 with TRBJ1-2, with TRBD1 as a possible D gene (5 bases). Germline V CDR1 and CDR2: SGHDT, YYEEEE. This CDR3 has 15 amino acids. V lost 4 bases to trimming and J lost 1 base, with 14 bases between them. The CDR3 region is CASSPPGGVNYGYTF. The CDR3 nucleotides read TGTGCCAGCAGCCCGCCGGGGGGAGTTAACTATGGCTACACCTTC.

The gene calls are TRBV19 and TRBJ1-2; 8 positions agree with TRBD1. Germline V CDR1 and CDR2: LNHDA, SQIVND (reference sequence). CDR3 size: 13 residues. The trim removed 7 bases at V and 3 bases at J, leaving 4 bases unmatched. The chain's CDR3 is CASNAGGHYGYTF. Here the CDR3 DNA reads TGTGCCAGTAACGCAGGGGGCCACTATGGCTACACCTTC.

The CDR3 protein is CASSPGLAGGRGTDTQYF. CDR3 DNA: TGTGCCAGCAGCCCGGGACTAGCGGGGGGGCGGGGCACAGATACGCAGTATTTT. The rearrangement uses TRBV13 and TRBJ2-3; 16 bases are shared with TRBD2. Trimming took 5 bases from V and 1 from J; bases not matched to a gene: 6. The CDR3 runs to 18 residues. Germline V lookup: CDR1 PRHDT, CDR2 FYEKMQ (reference sequence).

This clone was recorded a few times. The chain combines TRBV19 with TRBJ1-5, with TRBD1 matching 8 bases. Trimming took 9 bases from V and 3 from J; bases not matched to a gene: 10. Per the germline V gene, CDR1 is LNHDA and CDR2 is SQIVND (reference sequence). This CDR3 has 15 residues. This chain's CDR3 is CASRDGTGHNQPQHF. The CDR3 coding sequence is TGTGCCAGCAGAGATGGGACAGGCCACAATCAGCCCCAGCATTTT.

This chain connects TRBV5-6 to TRBJ2-3, with a tentative D call TRBD1 (6 bases). CDR1 SGHDT and CDR2 YYEEEE come from the germline V gene. The CDR3 extends over 14 amino acids. The V and J ends lost 4 bases and 4 bases respectively, with 13 bases between them. The CDR3 here is CASSAGAGSDTQYF. The DNA of the CDR3 is TGTGCCAGCAGCGCAGGGGCAGGGTCAGATACGCAGTATTTT.

This clone was detected ten times or more. The gene calls are TRBV7-6 and TRBJ1-2; D not certain. CDR3 length: 14 residues. In germline, CDR1 is SGHVS, CDR2 FNYEAQ. Trimming left V 1 base short and J 4 bases short, with 10 bases between. The CDR3 protein is CASSLELISYGYTF. The CDR3 DNA is TGTGCCAGCAGCTTAGAGTTGATCAGCTATGGCTACACCTTC.

J is TRBJ2-1 and V is TRBV9; 10 bases match TRBD1. V lost 3 bases to trimming and J lost 6 bases; unmatched junction nucleotides: 6. CDR1 and CDR2 from the germline V gene are SGDLS and YYNGEE. The CDR3 length is 15 residues. The DNA for the CDR3 is TGTGCCAGCAGCGCGGGGACAGGGGAGGGCAATGAGCAGTTCTTC. Its translation is CASSAGTGEGNEQFF.

This clone was found a few times. CDR3 DNA sequence: TGCGCCAGCAGCCAACCGGGAGGGGATGTCTACGAGCAGTACTTC. It specifies CASSQPGGDVYEQYF. This chain uses TRBV4-1 with TRBJ2-7, with 8 bases identical to TRBD2. This CDR3 contains 15 residues. Germline V gives CDR1 MGHRA, CDR2 YSYEKL. V dropped 2 bases and J dropped 3; count of bases not matched to a gene: 6.

The genes are TRBV11-3 and TRBJ2-7; 8 bases match TRBD2. CDR3 size: 15 residues. V gave up 3 bases and J gave up 3 bases; unmatched junction bases: 7. Germline-derived CDR1 and CDR2 are SGHNT and YENEEA. CDR3 coding DNA: TGTGCCAGCAGCTTGGGGGTAGCGGGGATCTACGAGCAGTACTTC. This gives the protein CASSLGVAGIYEQYF.

The V gene is TRBV7-9, the J gene TRBJ2-1; 9 positions match TRBD2. The CDR3 runs 15 residues. With 5 bases clipped from V and 7 bases from J, the junction kept 9 bases outside the gene matches. Germline CDR1 and CDR2: SEHNR and FQNEAQ (reference sequence). As DNA, the CDR3 is TGTGCCAGCAGCCCGCGGGGGGGCCTGTCTAATGAGCAGTTCTTC. Encoded protein: CASSPRGGLSNEQFF. Based on the CDR3 plus reference TRBV7-9 and TRBJ2-1, the full variable domain is DTGVSQNPRHKITKRGQNVTFRCDPISEHNRLYWYRQTLGQGPEFLTYFQNEAQLEKSRLLSDRFSAERPKGSFSTLEIQRTEQGDSAMYLCASSPRGGLSNEQFFGPGTRLTVL.

The chain uses TRBV19 and TRBJ2-7; 10 bases map to TRBD2. The CDR3 consists of 14 residues. Per germline, CDR1 LNHDA and CDR2 SQIVND (reference sequence). J was trimmed by 3 bases and V by 5 bases; bases with no gene match: 4. CDR3 DNA: TGTGCCAGTAGTCCGGGACTAGCGAGCTACGAGCAGTACTTC. This translates into CASSPGLASYEQYF.

V is TRBV5-4 and J is TRBJ2-4; 10 bases fit TRBD2. There are 16 residues in the CDR3. With 0 bases clipped from V and 7 bases from J, the junction kept 7 bases outside the gene matches. Per the germline V gene, CDR1 is SGHNT and CDR2 is YYREEE (reference sequence). In DNA form, the CDR3 reads TGTGCCAGCAGCTTGGTCCAGCGGGGGGGCCGGAACATTCAGTACTTC. Its protein is CASSLVQRGGRNIQYF.

This clone was found a few times. The genes are TRBV3-1 (or the pseudogene TRBV3-2) and TRBJ1-6; a weak D match, TRBD1 (5 bases). Germline V CDR1 and CDR2: LGHDT, YNNKEL (reference sequence). The CDR3 runs 14 residues. Trimming removed 2 bases at V and 9 bases at J, with 11 bases between. CDR3 DNA: TGTGCCAGCAGCCAAACCTCCAGGGTTTCACCCCTCCACTTT. Its protein is CASSQTSRVSPLHF.

This clone was counted a few times. CDR3 sequence: CASNSGQPNSPLHF. CDR3 DNA sequence: TGTGCCAGCAACTCGGGACAGCCAAATTCACCCCTCCACTTT. The rearrangement links TRBV3-1 (or the pseudogene TRBV3-2) to TRBJ1-6; TRBD1 agrees at 7 bases. Trimming removed 7 bases from V and 7 bases from J; junction bases left unmatched: 7. Germline V gene data show CDR1 as LGHDT and CDR2 as YNNKEL (reference sequence). There are 14 residues in the CDR3.